Listed below are T cell receptor beta chains from one sample, sequenced in a study of shared clonotypes between healthy human individuals. TCRdb's copy holds only in-frame clones and misses some; the assay was immunoSEQ multiplex PCR. The table records some 320,000 clones, around 86% of them present only once. The sequenced sample consisted of memory CD8+ T cells sorted from blood. Receptor source: a man aged 18 to 35 in good health. Each CDR3 is given with its conserved first and last residue. The order of the fields is J gene, D gene, clone size, V gene, CDR3 protein, CDR3 DNA. D genes are given only for firm matches. A clone size is listed for some rows: how often the clone was seen (once, few, many), or a class if it is expanded.

TRBJ1-6 TRBD1 NA TRBV2 CASSVESGGTGGNSPLHF TGTGCCAGCAGTGTGGAAAGTGGGGGAACAGGGGGAAATTCACCCCTCCACTTT
TRBJ1-4 NA once TRBV4-1 CASSQLFEKLFF TGCGCCAGCAGCCAATTATTTGAAAAACTGTTTTTT
TRBJ2-7 TRBD2 once TRBV5-4 CASSYGLAEAYEQYF TGTGCCAGCAGCTATGGACTAGCGGAAGCCTACGAGCAGTACTTC
TRBJ2-7 NA NA TRBV5-4 CASSFGTTSGLQQYF TGTGCCAGCAGCTTCGGGACGACGTCCGGTCTACAGCAGTACTTC
TRBJ2-7 NA NA TRBV6-6 CASSLTPTDYSYEQYF TGTGCCAGCTCTCTGACGCCGACAGATTACTCCTACGAGCAGTACTTC
TRBJ2-1 TRBD2 NA TRBV4-3 CASSPTLAGEGDEQFF TGCGCCAGCAGCCCGACTCTGGCGGGAGAGGGCGATGAGCAGTTCTTC
TRBJ1-2 NA NA TRBV5-1 CASSLSDYYGYTF TGCGCCAGCAGCTTGAGTGATTACTATGGCTACACCTTC
TRBJ1-2 NA NA TRBV5-3 CARSLRSPKNRVQDYGYTF TGTGCCAGAAGCCTCAGATCCCCTAAAAACAGGGTCCAGGACTATGGCTACACCTTC
TRBJ2-7 NA NA TRBV11-2 CASSLGREEVSYEQYF TGTGCCAGCAGCTTAGGACGGGAAGAGGTGTCCTACGAGCAGTACTTC
TRBJ2-1 TRBD2 NA TRBV7-9 CASSLFRLAGVMLDEQFF TGTGCCAGCAGCTTATTTCGACTAGCGGGAGTGATGTTGGATGAGCAGTTCTTC
TRBJ2-1 NA once TRBV13 CASSPVEQAYNEQFF TGTGCCAGCAGCCCGGTCGAGCAAGCCTACAATGAGCAGTTCTTC
TRBJ2-1 NA NA TRBV29-1 CSVGDNNPEQFF TGCAGCGTTGGTGACAACAACCCGGAGCAGTTCTTC
TRBJ2-1 NA NA TRBV9 CASSVAQVPNEQFF TGTGCCAGCAGCGTAGCGCAAGTTCCCAATGAGCAGTTCTTC
TRBJ2-7 TRBD2 NA TRBV4-3 CASSQTRAGGSYEQYF TGCGCCAGCAGCCAGACCCGCGCGGGGGGCTCCTACGAGCAGTACTTC
TRBJ1-1 TRBD1 NA TRBV2 CASSGPGQTTEAFF TGTGCCAGCAGTGGACCGGGACAGACCACTGAAGCTTTCTTT
TRBJ2-1 NA NA TRBV4-1 CASSFPRGLPANNEQFF TGCGCCAGCAGCTTTCCCCGCGGACTCCCGGCCAACAATGAGCAGTTCTTC
TRBJ2-7 NA NA TRBV7-6 CASSRTRDLTGEQYF TGTGCCAGCAGTCGAACCCGGGACCTGACCGGTGAGCAGTACTTC
TRBJ1-3 NA NA TRBV5-6 CASSLTGFSGNTIYF TGTGCCAGCAGCTTGACAGGGTTTTCTGGAAACACCATATATTTT
TRBJ2-1 TRBD1 NA TRBV6-4 CASHRGNEQFF TGTGCCAGCCACAGGGGAAATGAGCAGTTCTTC
TRBJ1-1 NA NA TRBV30 CAWSWRTEAFF TGTGCCTGGAGTTGGAGGACTGAAGCTTTCTTT
TRBJ2-7 NA NA TRBV27 CASSFRGRYEQYF TGTGCCAGCAGTTTTCGTGGGCGGTACGAGCAGTACTTC
TRBJ2-1 TRBD2 NA TRBV2 CASSPPGLALHEQFF TGTGCCAGCAGTCCTCCGGGACTAGCCTTACATGAGCAGTTCTTC
TRBJ2-7 TRBD2 NA TRBV5-1 CASSFPTSGSIDEQYF TGCGCCAGCAGTTTCCCGACTAGCGGGAGTATCGACGAGCAGTACTTC
TRBJ2-4 TRBD1 NA TRBV10-2 CASRGGGQGHIQYF TGCGCCAGCCGGGGCGGGGGACAGGGACACATTCAGTACTTC
TRBJ2-7 NA NA TRBV5-1 CASSLISLETYEQYF TGCGCCAGCAGCTTGATTTCCCTGGAGACCTACGAGCAGTACTTC
TRBJ1-5 NA few TRBV7-2 CASSQDGTTGQPQHF TGTGCCAGCAGTCAAGATGGGACGACGGGTCAGCCCCAGCATTTT
TRBJ2-1 TRBD2 NA TRBV4-1 CASSQLAGGPYEQFF TGCGCCAGCAGCCAACTAGCGGGGGGGCCTTATGAGCAGTTCTTC
TRBJ2-2 NA NA TRBV5-1 CASSLGSWDTGELFF TGCGCCAGCAGCTTGGGGAGCTGGGACACCGGGGAGCTGTTTTTT
TRBJ2-5 NA NA TRBV5-6 CASSLEDFQETQYF TGTGCCAGCAGCTTGGAGGACTTCCAAGAGACCCAGTACTTC